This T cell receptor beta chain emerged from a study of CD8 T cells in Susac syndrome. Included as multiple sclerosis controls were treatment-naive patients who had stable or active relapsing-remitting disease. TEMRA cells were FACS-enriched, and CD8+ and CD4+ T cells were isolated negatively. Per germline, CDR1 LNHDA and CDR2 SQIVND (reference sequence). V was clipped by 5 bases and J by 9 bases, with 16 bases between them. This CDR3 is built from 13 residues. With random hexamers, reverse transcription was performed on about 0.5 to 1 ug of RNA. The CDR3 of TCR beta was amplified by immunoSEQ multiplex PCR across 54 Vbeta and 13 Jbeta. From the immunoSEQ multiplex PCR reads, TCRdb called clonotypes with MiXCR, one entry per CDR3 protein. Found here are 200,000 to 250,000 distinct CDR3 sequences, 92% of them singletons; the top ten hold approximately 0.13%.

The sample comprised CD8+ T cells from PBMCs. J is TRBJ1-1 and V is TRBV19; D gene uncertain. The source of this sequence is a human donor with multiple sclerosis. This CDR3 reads CASSPSSWWKAFF. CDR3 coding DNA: TGTGCCAGTAGTCCATCGTCCTGGTGGAAAGCTTTCTTT.